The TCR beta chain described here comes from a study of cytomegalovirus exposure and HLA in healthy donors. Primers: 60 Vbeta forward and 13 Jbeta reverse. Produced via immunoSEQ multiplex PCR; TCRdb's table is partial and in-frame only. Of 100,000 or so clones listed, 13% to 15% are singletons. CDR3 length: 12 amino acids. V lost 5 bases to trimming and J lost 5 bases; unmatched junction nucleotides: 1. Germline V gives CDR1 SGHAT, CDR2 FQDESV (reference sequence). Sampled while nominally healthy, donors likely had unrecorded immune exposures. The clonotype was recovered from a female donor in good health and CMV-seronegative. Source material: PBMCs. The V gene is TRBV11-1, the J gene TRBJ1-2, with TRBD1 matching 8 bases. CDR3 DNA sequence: TGTGCCAGCAGCCAGGGGGCATATGGCTACACCTTC. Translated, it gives CASSQGAYGYTF. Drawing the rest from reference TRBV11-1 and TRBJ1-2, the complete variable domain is EAEVAQSPRYKITEKSQAVAFWCDPISGHATLYWYRQILGQGPELLVQFQDESVVDDSQLPKDRFSAERLKGVDSTLKIQPAELGDSAMYLCASSQGAYGYTFGSGTRLTVV.